This T cell receptor (beta chain) was documented in a study of CXCR3-negative and CXCR3-positive naive CD8 T cells. Study-wide points: Cryopreservation partially lowered CXCR3 expression, so most assays used fresh PBMCs. Naive CXCR3-negative cells resembled naive CXCR3-positive cells in TRBV-TRBJ usage; memory cells differed. Compared with CXCR3-negative naive cells, CXCR3-positive naive cells showed more hydrophobic TRB CDR3s.

The CDR3 is 18 amino acids. Germline V gene lookup returns CDR1 DFQATT and CDR2 SNEGSKA (reference sequence). Comments on this clonotype: Its antigen is as yet unknown.

CD45RO-CCR7+CD27+CD95- marked naive CD8+ T cells. The libraries of TRB cDNA were constructed through 5' RACE using UMI labels. TCRdb reprocessed the 5' RACE reads, with one entry per CDR3 protein and no DNA. The ten most abundant clones cover around 0.41% of a sample with about 150,000 distinct CDR3 sequences. V gene TRBV20-1 combines with J gene TRBJ2-3; the TCRdb D gene call, TRBD1, has no DNA to confirm it. The TCR originated in a human donor in good health. Some clones in this sample may be carry-over from other donors' samples. Source material: naive CXCR3+ CD8+ T cells from blood. As to subset: CD45RO-CCR7+CD27+CD95- naive CD8+ T cells expressing CXCR3 (TNR3+). The CDR3: CSARAYGADVYSTDTQYF.